This TCR beta chain was recorded in a study of blood T cell repertoires in COVID-19. Authors' processing steps: Estimated nucleated cell counts came from reference gene primer amplification. The protocol was immunoSEQ multiplex PCR, while the TCRdb copy is restricted to in-frame clones and leaves out a portion. From that table come the V and J calls and clone size; the DNA was used to work out D and trimming. The sample consists of approximately 330,000 clones, around 90% of them appearing once. The CDR3 runs 13 residues. The junction had 3 bases not matched to a gene; V was cut back by 6 bases and J by 3 bases. Germline V gives CDR1 SEHNR, CDR2 FQNEAQ (reference sequence).

This TCR derives from a man aged 30 to 39 with COVID-19, enrolled during active disease. This sequence joins TRBV7-9 and TRBJ2-7; 9 nucleotides align to TRBD1. Sequencing was performed on peripheral blood. This chain's CDR3 is CASSWDRDYEQYF. The CDR3 DNA follows: TGTGCCAGCAGTTGGGACAGGGACTACGAGCAGTACTTC.